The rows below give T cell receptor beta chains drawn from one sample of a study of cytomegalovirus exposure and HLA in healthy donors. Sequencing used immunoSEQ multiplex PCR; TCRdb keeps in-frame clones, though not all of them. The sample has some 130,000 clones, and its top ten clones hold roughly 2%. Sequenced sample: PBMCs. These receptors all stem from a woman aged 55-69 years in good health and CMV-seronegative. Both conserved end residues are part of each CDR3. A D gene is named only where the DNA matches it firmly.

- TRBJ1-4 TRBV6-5 CASSYLPGANEKLFF TGTGCCAGCAGTTATTTGCCGGGGGCTAATGAAAAACTGTTTTTT
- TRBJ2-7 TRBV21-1 CASKPRDRAYEQYF TGTGCCAGCAAGCCCCGGGACAGGGCCTACGAGCAGTACTTC
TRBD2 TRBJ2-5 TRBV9 CASTSGGQETQYF TGTGCCAGCACCTCGGGAGGCCAAGAGACCCAGTACTTC
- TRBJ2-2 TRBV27 CASSFISGELFF TGTGCCAGCAGTTTTATTTCCGGGGAGCTGTTTTTT
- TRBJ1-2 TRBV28 CASINQVNYGYTF TGTGCCAGCATCAATCAGGTGAACTATGGCTACACCTTC
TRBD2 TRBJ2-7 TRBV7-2 CASSLAAGYEQYF TGTGCCAGCAGCTTAGCAGCGGGGTACGAGCAGTACTTC
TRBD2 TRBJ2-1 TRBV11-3 CASSFSGTRYNEQFF TGTGCCAGCAGCTTTAGCGGGACTCGATACAATGAGCAGTTCTTC
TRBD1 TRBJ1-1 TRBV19 CASRDRTGGAGTEAFF TGTGCCAGTAGAGATAGGACAGGGGGCGCTGGCACTGAAGCTTTCTTT
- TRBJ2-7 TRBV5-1 CASSPPDNGEQYF TGCGCCAGCAGCCCCCCGGACAATGGCGAGCAGTACTTC
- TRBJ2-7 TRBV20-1 CSARRGSEQYF TGCAGTGCTAGGCGGGGCTCCGAGCAGTACTTC
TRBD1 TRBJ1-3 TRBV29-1 CSAKTGPGNTIYF TGCAGCGCCAAGACAGGGCCTGGAAACACCATATATTTT
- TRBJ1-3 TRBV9 CASSVAGSSGNTIYF TGTGCCAGCAGCGTAGCCGGGAGCTCTGGAAACACCATATATTTT
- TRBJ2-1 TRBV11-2 CASSLRGDSSYNEQFF TGTGCCAGCAGCTTACGTGGAGATAGCTCCTACAATGAGCAGTTCTTC
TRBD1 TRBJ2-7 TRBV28 CASSLTLLGTGPNEQYF TGTGCCAGCAGTTTAACCCTCCTTGGGACAGGGCCAAACGAGCAGTACTTC
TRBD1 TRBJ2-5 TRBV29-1 CSGYRGGVETQYF TGCAGCGGCTACAGGGGCGGTGTGGAGACCCAGTACTTC
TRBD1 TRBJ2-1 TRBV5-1 CASSSGTGAYEQFF TGCGCCAGCAGCTCCGGGACAGGCGCCTACGAGCAGTTCTTC
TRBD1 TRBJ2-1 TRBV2 CASSKTGGAQQFF TGTGCCAGCAGTAAGACAGGGGGCGCACAGCAGTTCTTC
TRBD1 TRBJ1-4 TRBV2 CASSDGTGGGLAEKLFF TGTGCCAGCAGTGACGGGACAGGGGGCGGGTTGGCTGAAAAACTGTTTTTT
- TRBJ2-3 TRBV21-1 CASSRVDRGQYF TGTGCCAGCAGCAGGGTAGACAGGGGTCAGTATTTT
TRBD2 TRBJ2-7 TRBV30 CAWGLAEQYF TGTGCCTGGGGACTAGCCGAGCAGTACTTC
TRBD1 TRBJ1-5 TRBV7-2 CASSPTGGGNQPQHF TGTGCCAGCAGCCCGACAGGGGGCGGCAATCAGCCCCAGCATTTT
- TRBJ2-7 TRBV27 CASSLGGGQGLSEQYF TGTGCCAGCAGTTTAGGAGGGGGCCAGGGGCTTTCCGAGCAGTACTTC
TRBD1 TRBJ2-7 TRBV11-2 CASSLRRKVQGDSYEQYF TGTGCCAGCAGCTTACGAAGGAAGGTACAGGGGGACTCCTACGAGCAGTACTTC
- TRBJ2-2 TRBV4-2 CASSQAIDTGELFF TGTGCCAGCAGCCAAGCAATTGACACCGGGGAGCTGTTTTTT
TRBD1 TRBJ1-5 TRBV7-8 CASSLGGTGGNQPQHF TGTGCCAGCAGCTTAGGGGGGACAGGGGGCAATCAGCCCCAGCATTTT
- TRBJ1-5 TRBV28 CASSGVHSNQPQHF TGTGCCAGCAGCGGGGTCCATAGCAATCAGCCCCAGCATTTT